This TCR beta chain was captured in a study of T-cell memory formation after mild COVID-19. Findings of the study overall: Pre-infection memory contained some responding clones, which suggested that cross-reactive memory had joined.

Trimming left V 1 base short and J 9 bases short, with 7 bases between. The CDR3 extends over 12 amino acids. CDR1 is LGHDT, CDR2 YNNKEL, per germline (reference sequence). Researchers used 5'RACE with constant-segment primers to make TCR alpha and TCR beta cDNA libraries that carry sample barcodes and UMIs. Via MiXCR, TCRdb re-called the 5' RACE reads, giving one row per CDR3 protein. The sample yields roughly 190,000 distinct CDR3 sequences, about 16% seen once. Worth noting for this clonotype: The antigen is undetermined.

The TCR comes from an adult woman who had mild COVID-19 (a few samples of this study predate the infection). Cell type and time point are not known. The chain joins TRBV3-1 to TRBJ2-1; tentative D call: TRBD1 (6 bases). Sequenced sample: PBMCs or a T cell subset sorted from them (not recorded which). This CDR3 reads CASSQGRGEQFF. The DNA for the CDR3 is TGTGCCAGCAGCCAAGGCAGGGGTGAGCAGTTCTTC.